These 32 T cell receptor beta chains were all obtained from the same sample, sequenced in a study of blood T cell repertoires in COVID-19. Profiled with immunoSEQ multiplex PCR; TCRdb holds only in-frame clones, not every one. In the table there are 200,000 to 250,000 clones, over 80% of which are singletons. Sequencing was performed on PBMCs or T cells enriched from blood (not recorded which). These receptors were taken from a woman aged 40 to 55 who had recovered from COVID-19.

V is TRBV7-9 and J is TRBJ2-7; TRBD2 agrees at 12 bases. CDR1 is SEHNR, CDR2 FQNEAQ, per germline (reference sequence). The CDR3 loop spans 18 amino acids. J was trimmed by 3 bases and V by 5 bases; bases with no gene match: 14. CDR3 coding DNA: TGTGCCAGCAGCCCCCCCGCCGGGACTAGCGGGTCCTTCTACGAGCAGTACTTC. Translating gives CASSPPAGTSGSFYEQYF.

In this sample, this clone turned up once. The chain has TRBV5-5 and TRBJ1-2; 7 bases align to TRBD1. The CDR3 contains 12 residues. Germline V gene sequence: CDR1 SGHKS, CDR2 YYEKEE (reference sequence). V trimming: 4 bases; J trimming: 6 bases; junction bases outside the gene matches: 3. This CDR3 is CASSPTGNGYTF. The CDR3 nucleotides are TGTGCCAGCAGCCCGACAGGGAATGGCTACACCTTC.

CDR3 sequence: CASSLKPNTEAFF. The CDR3 DNA sequence: TGTGCCAGCAGCTTGAAGCCGAACACTGAAGCTTTCTTT. The chain has TRBV5-5 and TRBJ1-1; unclear D gene. CDR1 is SGHKS and CDR2 is YYEKEE in the germline V gene (reference sequence). This CDR3 spans 13 amino acids. The V end was cut by 1 base, the J end by 1 base, with 5 bases between.

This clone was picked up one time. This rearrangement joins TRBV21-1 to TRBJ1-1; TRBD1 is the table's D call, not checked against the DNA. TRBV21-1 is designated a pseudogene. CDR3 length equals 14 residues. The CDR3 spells CASSKGQLTTEAFF. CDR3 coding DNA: TGTGCCAGCAGCAAAGGACAGCTTACCACTGAAGCTTTCTTT.

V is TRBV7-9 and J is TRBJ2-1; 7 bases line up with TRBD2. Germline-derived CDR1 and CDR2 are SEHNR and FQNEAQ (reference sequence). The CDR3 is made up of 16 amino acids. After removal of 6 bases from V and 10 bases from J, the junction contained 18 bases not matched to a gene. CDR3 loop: CASRYFLAGEQKEQFF. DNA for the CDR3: TGTGCCAGCAGGTACTTCCTGGCGGGAGAACAAAAGGAGCAGTTCTTC. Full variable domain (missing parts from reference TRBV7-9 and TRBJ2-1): DTGVSQNPRHKITKRGQNVTFRCDPISEHNRLYWYRQTLGQGPEFLTYFQNEAQLEKSRLLSDRFSAERPKGSFSTLEIQRTEQGDSAMYLCASRYFLAGEQKEQFFGPGTRLTVL.

CDR3 sequence reads: CASSQAYNEQFF. CDR3 nucleotides: TGTGCCAGCAGCCAAGCGTATAATGAGCAGTTCTTC. The rearrangement joins TRBV3-1 (or the pseudogene TRBV3-2) to TRBJ2-1; D is ambiguous. The CDR3 has 12 amino acids. Trimming removed 1 base at V and 7 bases at J, with 5 bases between. Germline assignment: CDR1 LGHDT and CDR2 YNNKEL (reference sequence).

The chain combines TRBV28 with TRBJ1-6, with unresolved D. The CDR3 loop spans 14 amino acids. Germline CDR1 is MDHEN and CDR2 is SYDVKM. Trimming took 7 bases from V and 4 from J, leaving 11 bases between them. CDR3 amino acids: CASTAGPYNSPLHF. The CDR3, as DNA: TGTGCCAGCACGGCAGGCCCATATAATTCACCCCTCCACTTT. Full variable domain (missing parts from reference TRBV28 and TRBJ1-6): DVKVTQSSRYLVKRTGEKVFLECVQDMDHENMFWYRQDPGLGLRLIYFSYDVKMKEKGDIPEGYSVSREKKERFSLILESASTNQTSMYLCASTAGPYNSPLHFGNGTRLTVT.

The CDR3 loop is CASSDTYGTSGRLADTQYF. CDR3 DNA: TGTGCCAGCAGCGATACCTACGGGACTAGCGGGAGATTGGCAGATACGCAGTATTTT. V usage is TRBV2 and J usage is TRBJ2-3; TRBD2 aligns across 14 bases. This CDR3 has 19 residues. Per the germline V gene, CDR1 is SNHLY and CDR2 is FYNNEI. Losses at the gene ends were 6 bases for V and 4 bases for J; bases not matched to a gene: 15. Full variable domain (rest looked up from reference TRBV2 and TRBJ2-3): EPEVTQTPSHQVTQMGQEVILRCVPISNHLYFYWYRQILGQKVEFLVSFYNNEISEKSEIFDDQFSVERPDGSNFTLKIRSTKLEDSAMYFCASSDTYGTSGRLADTQYFGPGTRLTVL.

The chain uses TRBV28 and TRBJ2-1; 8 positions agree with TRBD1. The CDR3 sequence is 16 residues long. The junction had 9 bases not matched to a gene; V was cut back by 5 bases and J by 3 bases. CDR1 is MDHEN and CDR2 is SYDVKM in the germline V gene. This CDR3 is CASSRRGRGSYNEQFF. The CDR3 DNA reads TGTGCCAGCAGTCGCAGGGGGCGGGGTAGCTACAATGAGCAGTTCTTC.

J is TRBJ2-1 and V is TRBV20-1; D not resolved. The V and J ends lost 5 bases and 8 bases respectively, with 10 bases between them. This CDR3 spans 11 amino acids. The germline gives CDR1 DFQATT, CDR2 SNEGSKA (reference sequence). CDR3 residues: CSAPRSYEQFF. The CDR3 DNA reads TGCAGTGCTCCCCGGTCTTATGAGCAGTTCTTC.

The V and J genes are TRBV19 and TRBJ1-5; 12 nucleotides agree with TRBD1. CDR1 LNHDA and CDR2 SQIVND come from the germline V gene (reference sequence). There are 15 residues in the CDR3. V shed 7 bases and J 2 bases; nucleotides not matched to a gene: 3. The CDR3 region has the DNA TGTGCCAGTATAGGGACAGGGGGCGGCAATCAGCCCCAGCATTTT. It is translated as CASIGTGGGNQPQHF.

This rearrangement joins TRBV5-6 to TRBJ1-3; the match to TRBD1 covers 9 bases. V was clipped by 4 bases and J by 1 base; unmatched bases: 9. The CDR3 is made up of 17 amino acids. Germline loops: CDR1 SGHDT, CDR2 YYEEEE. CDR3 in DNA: TGTGCCAGCAGCCAAGGGACAGGGAGAGCGTCTGGAAACACCATATATTTT. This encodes CASSQGTGRASGNTIYF.

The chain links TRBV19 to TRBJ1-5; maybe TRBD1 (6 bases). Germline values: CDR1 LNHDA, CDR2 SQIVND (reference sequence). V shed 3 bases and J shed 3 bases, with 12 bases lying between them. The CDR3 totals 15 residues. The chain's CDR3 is CASSMVRGPNQPQHF. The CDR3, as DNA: TGTGCCAGTAGTATGGTCAGGGGTCCCAATCAGCCCCAGCATTTT.

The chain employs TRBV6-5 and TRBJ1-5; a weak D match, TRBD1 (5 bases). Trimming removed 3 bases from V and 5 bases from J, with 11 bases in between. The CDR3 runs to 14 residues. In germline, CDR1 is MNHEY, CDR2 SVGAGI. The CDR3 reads CASSYNRGDQPQHF. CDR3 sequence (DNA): TGTGCCAGCAGTTATAATCGGGGGGATCAGCCCCAGCATTTT.

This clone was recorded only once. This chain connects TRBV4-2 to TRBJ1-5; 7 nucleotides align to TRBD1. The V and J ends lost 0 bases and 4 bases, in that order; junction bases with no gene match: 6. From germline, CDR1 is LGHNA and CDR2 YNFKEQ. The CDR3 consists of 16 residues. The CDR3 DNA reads TGTGCCAGCAGCCAAGATCAGGGGACAGCGAATCAGCCCCAGCATTTT. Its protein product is CASSQDQGTANQPQHF.

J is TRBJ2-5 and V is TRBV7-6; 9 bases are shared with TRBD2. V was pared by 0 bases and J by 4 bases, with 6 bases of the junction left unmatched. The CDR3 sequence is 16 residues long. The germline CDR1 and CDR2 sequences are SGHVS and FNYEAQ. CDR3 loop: CASSLARAGGPETQYF. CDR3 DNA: TGTGCCAGCAGCTTAGCGCGGGCGGGAGGGCCAGAGACCCAGTACTTC.

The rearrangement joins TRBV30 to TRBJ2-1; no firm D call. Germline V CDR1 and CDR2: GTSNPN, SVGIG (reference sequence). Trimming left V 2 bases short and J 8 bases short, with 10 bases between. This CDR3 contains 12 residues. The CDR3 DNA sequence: TGTGCCTGGAGTAGAAGAGGCTATGAGCAGTTCTTC. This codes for CAWSRRGYEQFF.

The CDR3: CASSLELAASYEQYF. In nucleotides, the CDR3 is TGCGCCAGCAGCTTGGAACTAGCGGCATCCTACGAGCAGTACTTC. V and J are TRBV5-1 and TRBJ2-7; 8 nucleotides align to TRBD2. The V and J ends lost 0 bases and 1 base, in that order; junction bases with no gene match: 3. The CDR3 loop spans 15 amino acids. CDR1 is SGHRS and CDR2 is YFSETQ in the germline V gene.

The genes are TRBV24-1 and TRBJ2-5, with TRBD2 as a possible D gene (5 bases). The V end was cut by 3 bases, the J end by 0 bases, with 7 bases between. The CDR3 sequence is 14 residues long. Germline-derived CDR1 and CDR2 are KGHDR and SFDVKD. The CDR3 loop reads CATSDPSNQETQYF. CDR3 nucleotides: TGTGCCACCAGTGATCCTAGCAACCAAGAGACCCAGTACTTC.

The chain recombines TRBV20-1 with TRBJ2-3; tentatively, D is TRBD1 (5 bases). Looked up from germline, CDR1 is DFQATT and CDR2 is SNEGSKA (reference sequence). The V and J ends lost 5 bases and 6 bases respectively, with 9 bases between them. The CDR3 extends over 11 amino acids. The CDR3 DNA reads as TGCAGTGCTTGGACACTGGATACGCAGTATTTT. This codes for CSAWTLDTQYF.

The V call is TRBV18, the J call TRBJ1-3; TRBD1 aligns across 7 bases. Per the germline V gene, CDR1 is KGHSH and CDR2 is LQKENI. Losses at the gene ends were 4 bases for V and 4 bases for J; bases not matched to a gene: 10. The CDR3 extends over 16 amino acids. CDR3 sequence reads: CASSQGQGGSGNTIYF. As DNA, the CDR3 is TGTGCCAGCTCACAAGGACAAGGGGGCTCAGGAAACACCATATATTTT.

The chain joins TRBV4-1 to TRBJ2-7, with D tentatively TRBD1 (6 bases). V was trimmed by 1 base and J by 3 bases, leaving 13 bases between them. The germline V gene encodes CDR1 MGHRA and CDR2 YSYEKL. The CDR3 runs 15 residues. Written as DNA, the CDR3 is TGCGCCAGCAGCCAAGTCCCGACAGGATTCTACGAGCAGTACGTC. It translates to CASSQVPTGFYEQYV.

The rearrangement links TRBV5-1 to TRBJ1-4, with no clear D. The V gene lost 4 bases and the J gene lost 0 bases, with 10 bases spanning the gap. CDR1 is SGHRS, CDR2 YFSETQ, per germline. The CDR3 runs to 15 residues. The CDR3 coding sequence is TGCGCCAGCAGCGAAGCCTTAACAACTAATGAAAAACTGTTTTTT. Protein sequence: CASSEALTTNEKLFF.

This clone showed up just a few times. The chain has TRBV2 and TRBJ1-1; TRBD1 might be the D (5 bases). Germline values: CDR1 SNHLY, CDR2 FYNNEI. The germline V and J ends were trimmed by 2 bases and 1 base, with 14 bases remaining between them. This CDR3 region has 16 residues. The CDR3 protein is CASSEKQWTPNTEAFF. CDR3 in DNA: TGTGCCAGCAGTGAAAAACAATGGACACCGAACACTGAAGCTTTCTTT.

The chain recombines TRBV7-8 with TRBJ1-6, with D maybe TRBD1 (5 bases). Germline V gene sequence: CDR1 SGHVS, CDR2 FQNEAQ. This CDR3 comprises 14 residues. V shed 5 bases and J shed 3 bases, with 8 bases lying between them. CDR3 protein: CASSTDSYNSPLHF. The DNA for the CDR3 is TGTGCCAGCAGCACCGACAGCTATAATTCACCCCTCCACTTT. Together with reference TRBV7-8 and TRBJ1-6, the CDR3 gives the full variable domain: GAGVSQSPRYKVAKRGQDVALRCDPISGHVSLFWYQQALGQGPEFLTYFQNEAQLDKSGLPSDRFFAERPEGSVSTLKIQRTQQEDSAVYLCASSTDSYNSPLHFGNGTRLTVT.

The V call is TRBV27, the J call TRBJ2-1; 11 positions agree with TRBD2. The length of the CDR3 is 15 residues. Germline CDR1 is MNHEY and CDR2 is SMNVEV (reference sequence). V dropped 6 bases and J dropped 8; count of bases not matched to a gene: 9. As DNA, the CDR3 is TGTGCCAGCAGACAAACTAGCGGGAGTGGCTATGAGCAGTTCTTC. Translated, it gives CASRQTSGSGYEQFF.

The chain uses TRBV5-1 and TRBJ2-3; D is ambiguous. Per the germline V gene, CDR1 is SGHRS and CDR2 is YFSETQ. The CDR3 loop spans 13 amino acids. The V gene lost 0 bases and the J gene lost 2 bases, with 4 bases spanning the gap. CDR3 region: CASSLDYTDTQYF. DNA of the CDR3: TGCGCCAGCAGCTTGGACTACACAGATACGCAGTATTTT.

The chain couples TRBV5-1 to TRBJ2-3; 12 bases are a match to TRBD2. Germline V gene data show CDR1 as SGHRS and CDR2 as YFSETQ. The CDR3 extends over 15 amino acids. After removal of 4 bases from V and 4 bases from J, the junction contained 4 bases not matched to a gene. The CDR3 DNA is TGCGCCAGCAGCCGGCTAGCGGGGGGGGCAGATACGCAGTATTTT. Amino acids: CASSRLAGGADTQYF. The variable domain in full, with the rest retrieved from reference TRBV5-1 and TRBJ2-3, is KAGVTQTPRYLIKTRGQQVTLSCSPISGHRSVSWYQQTPGQGLQFLFEYFSETQRNKGNFPGRFSGRQFSNSRSEMNVSTLELGDSALYLCASSRLAGGADTQYFGPGTRLTVL.

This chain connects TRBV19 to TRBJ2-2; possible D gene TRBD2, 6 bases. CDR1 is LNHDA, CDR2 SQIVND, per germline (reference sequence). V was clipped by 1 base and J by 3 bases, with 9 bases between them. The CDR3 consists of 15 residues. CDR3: CASSIVSGYTGELFF. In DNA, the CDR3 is TGTGCCAGTAGTATAGTTAGCGGATACACCGGGGAGCTGTTTTTT.

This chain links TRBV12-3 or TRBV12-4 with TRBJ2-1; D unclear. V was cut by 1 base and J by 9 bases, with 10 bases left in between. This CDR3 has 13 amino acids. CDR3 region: CASSLDYGTEQFF. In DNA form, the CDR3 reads TGTGCCAGCAGTTTAGACTACGGAACTGAGCAGTTCTTC.

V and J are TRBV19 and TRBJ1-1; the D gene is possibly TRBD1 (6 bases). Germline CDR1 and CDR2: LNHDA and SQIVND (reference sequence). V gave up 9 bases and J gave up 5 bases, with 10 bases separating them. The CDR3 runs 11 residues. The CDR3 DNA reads TGTGCCAGCGCCAGGGGAACTGAAGCTTTCTTT. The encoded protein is CASARGTEAFF.

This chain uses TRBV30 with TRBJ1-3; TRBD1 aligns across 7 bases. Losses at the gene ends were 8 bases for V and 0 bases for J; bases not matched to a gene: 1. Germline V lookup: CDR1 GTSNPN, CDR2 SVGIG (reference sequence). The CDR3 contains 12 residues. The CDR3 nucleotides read TGTGCCAGGGACAGCTCTGGAAACACCATATATTTT. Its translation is CARDSSGNTIYF.